Listed below are T cell receptor beta chains from one sample, sequenced in a study of cytomegalovirus exposure and HLA in healthy donors. Some clones are missing from TCRdb's copy, which holds only in-frame ones; the method was immunoSEQ multiplex PCR. Of fewer than 200,000 clones in the sample, roughly 87% were seen once. Input material: PBMCs. Source of these receptors: a man aged 50 or older in good health and CMV-seronegative. CDR3s include the opening cysteine and the closing phenylalanine or tryptophan. D genes are given only for firm matches. Clone size is stated in some rows and not others, as once, few, many or a class when expanded.

V gene,D gene,J gene,clone size,CDR3 length,CDR3 DNA,CDR3 protein
TRBV6-4,TRBD1,TRBJ2-1,.,16,TGTGCCAGCAGTCAAACCTCGGGACAGGGCGACAATGAGCAGTTCTTC,CASSQTSGQGDNEQFF
TRBV4-3,TRBD2,TRBJ2-2,.,17,TGCGCCAGCAGCCAAGATAGGACTAGCGGGAGGGCCGGGGAGCTGTTTTTT,CASSQDRTSGRAGELFF
TRBV28,TRBD1,TRBJ2-2,.,14,TGTGCCAGCAGTTTCCCGGACAGGGCCGGGGAGCTGTTTTTT,CASSFPDRAGELFF
TRBV28,.,TRBJ2-7,.,14,TGTGCCAGCAGACCCGACACATACTCCTACGAGCAGTACTTC,CASRPDTYSYEQYF
TRBV5-1,TRBD1,TRBJ1-6,.,15,TGCGCCAGCAGCCCCGGGACAGGAAATAATTCACCCCTCCACTTT,CASSPGTGNNSPLHF
TRBV6-1,.,TRBJ2-7,.,15,TGTGCCAGCAGTTTACAGGGCGACCAATCCTACGAGCAGTACTTC,CASSLQGDQSYEQYF
TRBV7-3,.,TRBJ2-5,.,13,TGTGCCAGCAGCCGCAGGGGAGAAAAGACCCAGTACTTC,CASSRRGEKTQYF
TRBV7-2,.,TRBJ2-7,.,15,TGTGCCAGCAGCTTCGAACCGACAGTTCAGGACGAGCAGTACTTC,CASSFEPTVQDEQYF
TRBV4-3,TRBD2,TRBJ2-1,few,15,TGCGCCAGCAGCCGGACGACTAGCGGGGGGGCCGACCCGTTCTTC,CASSRTTSGGADPFF
TRBV7-2,TRBD1,TRBJ2-7,.,15,TGTGCCAGCAGCGCCGGGACAGGTAGTTCCTACGAGCAGTACTTC,CASSAGTGSSYEQYF
TRBV7-7,TRBD1,TRBJ2-2,.,15,TGTGCTAGCAGCGCCGGGACAGGGGGCACCGGGGAGCTGTTTTTT,CASSAGTGGTGELFF
TRBV6-5,TRBD1,TRBJ2-7,.,14,TGTGCCAGCAGCCTAGGGACAGGGAACTACGAGCAGTACTTC,CASSLGTGNYEQYF
TRBV11-2,.,TRBJ2-5,once,11,TGTGCCAGCAGCCCAAAAGAGACCCAGTACTTC,CASSPKETQYF
TRBV29-1,.,TRBJ2-5,.,12,TGCAGCGTTAGCCGGGACACCCTGGCCCAGTACTTC,CSVSRDTLAQYF
TRBV9,TRBD2,TRBJ2-7,.,15,TGTGCCAGCAGCGTAGATGGGACTAGCGGTTACGAGCAGTACTTC,CASSVDGTSGYEQYF